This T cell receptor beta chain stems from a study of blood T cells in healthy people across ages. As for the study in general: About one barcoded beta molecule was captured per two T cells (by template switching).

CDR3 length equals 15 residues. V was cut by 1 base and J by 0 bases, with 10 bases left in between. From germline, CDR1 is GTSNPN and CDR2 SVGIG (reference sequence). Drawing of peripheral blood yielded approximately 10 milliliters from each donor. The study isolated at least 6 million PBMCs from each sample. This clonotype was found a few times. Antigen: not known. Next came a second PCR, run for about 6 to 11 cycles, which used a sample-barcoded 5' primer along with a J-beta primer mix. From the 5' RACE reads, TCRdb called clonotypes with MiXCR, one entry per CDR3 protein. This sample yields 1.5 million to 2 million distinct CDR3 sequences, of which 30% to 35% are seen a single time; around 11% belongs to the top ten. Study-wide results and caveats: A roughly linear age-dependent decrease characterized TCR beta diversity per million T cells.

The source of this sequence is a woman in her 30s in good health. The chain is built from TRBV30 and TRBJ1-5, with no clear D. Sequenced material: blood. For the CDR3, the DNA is TGTGCCTGGAGTGACCCCAGCTCTAGCAATCAGCCCCAGCATTTT. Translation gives CAWSDPSSSNQPQHF.